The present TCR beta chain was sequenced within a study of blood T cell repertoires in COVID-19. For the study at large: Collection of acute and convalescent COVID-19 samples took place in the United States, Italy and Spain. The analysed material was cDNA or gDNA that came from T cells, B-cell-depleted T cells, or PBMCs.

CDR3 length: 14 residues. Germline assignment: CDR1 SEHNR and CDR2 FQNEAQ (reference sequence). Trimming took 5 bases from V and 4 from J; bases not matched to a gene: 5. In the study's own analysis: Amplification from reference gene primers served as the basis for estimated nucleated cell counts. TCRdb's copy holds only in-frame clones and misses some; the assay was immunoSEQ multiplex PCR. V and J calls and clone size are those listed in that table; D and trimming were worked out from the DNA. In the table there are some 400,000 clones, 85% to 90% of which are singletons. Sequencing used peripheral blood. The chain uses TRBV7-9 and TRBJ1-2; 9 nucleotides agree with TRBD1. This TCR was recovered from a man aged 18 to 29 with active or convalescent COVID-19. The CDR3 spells CASSLGQGSYGYTF. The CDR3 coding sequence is TGTGCCAGCAGCCTGGGACAGGGATCCTATGGCTACACCTTC.